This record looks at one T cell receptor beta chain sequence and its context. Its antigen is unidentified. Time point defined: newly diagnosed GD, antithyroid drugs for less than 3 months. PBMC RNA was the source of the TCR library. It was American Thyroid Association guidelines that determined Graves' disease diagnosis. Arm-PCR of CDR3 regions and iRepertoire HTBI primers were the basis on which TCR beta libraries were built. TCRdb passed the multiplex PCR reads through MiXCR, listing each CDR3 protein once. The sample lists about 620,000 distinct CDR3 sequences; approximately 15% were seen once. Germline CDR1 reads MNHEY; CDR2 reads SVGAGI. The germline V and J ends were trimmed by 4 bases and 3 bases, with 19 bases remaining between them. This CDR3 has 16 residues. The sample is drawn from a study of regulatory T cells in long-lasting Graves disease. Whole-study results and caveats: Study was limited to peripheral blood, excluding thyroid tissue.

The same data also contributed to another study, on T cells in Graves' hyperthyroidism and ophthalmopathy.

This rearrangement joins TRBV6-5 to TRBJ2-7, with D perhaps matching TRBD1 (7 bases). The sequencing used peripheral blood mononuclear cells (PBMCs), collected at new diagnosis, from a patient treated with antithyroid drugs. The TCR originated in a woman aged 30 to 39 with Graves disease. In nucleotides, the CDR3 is TGTGCCAGCAGTTCTGTACAGGGGAGGCCTTTCTACGAGCAGTACTTC. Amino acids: CASSSVQGRPFYEQYF.